The source of this TCR beta chain is a study of T cell responses to AZD1222 COVID-19 vaccine. Study as a whole: The analysis combined second doses at about 4 or about 12 weeks. General study points: There were repertoire samples only from the period after the peak T cell response.

This table comes from immunoSEQ multiplex PCR, and its TCRdb copy is limited to in-frame clones, with some not included. Among more than 150,000 clones listed, approximately 90% were seen once. This clone has only a few counts. Its target is unknown. Between the trimmed V and J ends, which lost 5 bases and 0 bases, there was a span of 5 bases. The germline V gene has CDR1 SQVTM and CDR2 ANQGSEA. This CDR3 comprises 13 residues. The starting material was peripheral blood, obtained on day 0 of AZD1222 vaccination. V and J are TRBV29-1 and TRBJ1-6; no reliable D call. This clonotype originated in an adult in good health. CDR3: CSVSSSYNSPLHF. The CDR3 DNA sequence: TGCAGCGTTAGTTCCTCCTATAATTCACCCCTCCACTTT.